The next 32 T cell receptor beta chains were all read from a single sample in a study of siplizumab effects on memory and regulatory T cells. The protocol was immunoSEQ multiplex PCR, while the TCRdb copy is restricted to in-frame clones and leaves out a portion. This sample has 80,000 to 130,000 clones, with about 91% found just once. What was sequenced was Tregs sorted from blood. These receptors originate from a human donor in good health.

The V call is TRBV28, the J call TRBJ2-5, with 9 bases lining up with TRBD1. This CDR3 is 15 amino acids long. Germline V gives CDR1 MDHEN, CDR2 SYDVKM. V dropped 5 bases and J dropped 4; count of bases not matched to a gene: 8. In DNA, the CDR3 is TGTGCCAGCAGTGCAATGGGACAGGGACGAGAGACCCAGTACTTC. Protein sequence: CASSAMGQGRETQYF.

The J gene is TRBJ2-7, the V gene TRBV18; TRBD2 matches 9 bases. This CDR3 spans 18 amino acids. Per germline, CDR1 KGHSH and CDR2 LQKENI. V lost 3 bases and J lost 4; bases outside the gene matches: 16. The CDR3 nucleotides are TGTGCCAGCTCACCCCTAGGGAGGAGCGCGGGAGGGAGGTACGAGCAGTACTTC. Translating gives CASSPLGRSAGGRYEQYF.

The chain couples TRBV19 to TRBJ2-3; D is perhaps TRBD1 or TRBD2 (5 bases each). V lost 5 bases to trimming and J lost 1 base, with 22 bases between them. The CDR3 loop spans 18 amino acids. Germline V gene lookup returns CDR1 LNHDA and CDR2 SQIVND (reference sequence). The CDR3, as DNA: TGTGCCAGTAGTCCGAGAGGGGCGGGCACTAGAGGCACAGATACGCAGTATTTT. It specifies CASSPRGAGTRGTDTQYF.

The chain employs TRBV14 and TRBJ2-7; D uncertain. Germline V gene sequence: CDR1 SGHDN, CDR2 FVKESK. With 0 bases removed from V and 2 bases from J, the gap between germline ends came to 5 bases. This CDR3 spans 13 amino acids. CDR3 sequence (DNA): TGTGCCAGCAGCCAAGATCTGGCCTACGAGCAGTACTTC. It specifies CASSQDLAYEQYF.

The gene calls are TRBV7-2 and TRBJ2-7; TRBD2 matches at 10 bases. This CDR3 has 14 amino acids. The germline CDR1 and CDR2 sequences are SGHTA and FQGNSA. V lost 7 bases and J lost 5; bases outside the gene matches: 8. CDR3 in amino acids: CASTEPGTSDEQYF. CDR3 nucleotides: TGTGCCAGCACCGAACCCGGGACTAGCGACGAGCAGTACTTC. Variable domain in full (rest from reference TRBV7-2 and TRBJ2-7): GAGVSQSPSNKVTEKGKDVELRCDPISGHTALYWYRQSLGQGLEFLIYFQGNSAPDKSGLPSDRFSAERTGGSVSTLTIQRTQQEDSAVYLCASTEPGTSDEQYFGPGTRLTVT.

The chain couples TRBV5-1 to TRBJ1-1, with a possible D match to TRBD1 (5 bases). Germline values: CDR1 SGHRS, CDR2 YFSETQ. This CDR3 comprises 15 residues. Deletions cut 3 bases from V and 0 bases from J, with 12 bases between. CDR3 DNA: TGCGCCAGCAGCTCTCCGGGACGGATGAACACTGAAGCTTTCTTT. Translating gives CASSSPGRMNTEAFF.

In this sample, this clone turned up a few times. This chain connects TRBV9 to TRBJ1-3; no clear D. The CDR3 has 16 residues. Germline V lookup: CDR1 SGDLS, CDR2 YYNGEE. Trimming left V 0 bases short and J 2 bases short, with 12 bases between. The CDR3 spells CASSVGKVPAGNTIYF. Here the CDR3 DNA reads TGTGCCAGCAGCGTAGGCAAAGTCCCGGCTGGAAACACCATATATTTT.

The CDR3 DNA is TGCGCCAGCAGCCCGGGACTAGCGGGAGGGGAGTACTTC. Amino acid sequence: CASSPGLAGGEYF. The rearrangement links TRBV5-1 to TRBJ2-5; 16 positions match TRBD2. Losses at the gene ends were 4 bases for V and 12 bases for J; bases not matched to a gene: 3. Germline V gene lookup returns CDR1 SGHRS and CDR2 YFSETQ. The CDR3 length is 13 residues. Drawing the rest from reference TRBV5-1 and TRBJ2-5, the complete variable domain is KAGVTQTPRYLIKTRGQQVTLSCSPISGHRSVSWYQQTPGQGLQFLFEYFSETQRNKGNFPGRFSGRQFSNSRSEMNVSTLELGDSALYLCASSPGLAGGEYFGPGTRLLVL.

The rearrangement links TRBV2 to TRBJ2-4, with D tentatively TRBD1 or TRBD2 (6 bases each). Trimming removed 6 bases from V and 5 bases from J, with 17 bases in between. The CDR3 spans 15 residues. The germline gives CDR1 SNHLY, CDR2 FYNNEI. The CDR3 reads CASSVQGQRENIQYF. The CDR3 DNA reads as TGTGCCAGCAGCGTACAGGGTCAGCGGGAAAACATTCAGTACTTC.

The V gene is TRBV11-2, the J gene TRBJ2-7, with 8 nucleotides matching TRBD1. This CDR3 has 13 amino acids. The V and J ends lost 3 bases and 6 bases, in that order; junction bases with no gene match: 4. Germline V gene lookup returns CDR1 SGHAT and CDR2 FQNNGV. In DNA, the CDR3 is TGTGCCAGCAGCTTGGACAGGGCTCGCGAGCAGTACTTC. Amino acids: CASSLDRAREQYF. The full variable domain, completed using reference TRBV11-2 and TRBJ2-7, is EAGVAQSPRYKIIEKRQSVAFWCNPISGHATLYWYQQILGQGPKLLIQFQNNGVVDDSQLPKDRFSAERLKGVDSTLKIQPAKLEDSAVYLCASSLDRAREQYFGPGTRLTVT.

The chain employs TRBV6-1 and TRBJ2-7; 9 bases fit TRBD2. From germline, CDR1 is MNHNS and CDR2 SASEGT. J gave up 7 bases and V 4 bases, and 14 bases lay outside the gene matches. This CDR3 contains 16 residues. Written as DNA, the CDR3 is TGTGCCAGCAGTGCGCTAGCGGGGTCGGTCTCTCTTGAGCAGTACTTC. It translates to CASSALAGSVSLEQYF.

This chain joins TRBV4-1 and TRBJ2-1; D is uncertain. Germline V lookup: CDR1 MGHRA, CDR2 YSYEKL. This CDR3 has 19 residues. With 2 bases removed from V and 0 bases from J, the gap between germline ends came to 20 bases. CDR3 in amino acids: CASSQSLPGIPSSYNEQFF. The DNA of the CDR3 is TGCGCCAGCAGCCAAAGTTTACCAGGCATCCCAAGCTCCTACAATGAGCAGTTCTTC.

The chain uses TRBV2 and TRBJ2-1; 12 bases match TRBD2. Per germline, CDR1 SNHLY and CDR2 FYNNEI. V dropped 6 bases and J dropped 6; count of bases not matched to a gene: 6. There are 15 residues in the CDR3. DNA of the CDR3: TGTGCCAGCAGAGCGACTAGCGGGAGCGCCAATGAGCAGTTCTTC. This sequence encodes CASRATSGSANEQFF.

The DNA of the CDR3 is TGTGCCAGCAGTTCTCGGACAGGAAAAGATGGCTACACCTTC. It translates to CASSSRTGKDGYTF. The chain employs TRBV27 and TRBJ1-2; 7 bases match TRBD1. Germline trimming cut 4 bases from V and 6 bases from J; bases unmatched to any gene: 8. The CDR3 is 14 residues long. Looked up from germline, CDR1 is MNHEY and CDR2 is SMNVEV (reference sequence).

V usage is TRBV27 and J usage is TRBJ2-1, with D tentatively TRBD1 or TRBD2 (6 bases each). Deletions cut 5 bases from V and 4 bases from J, with 15 bases between. CDR1 MNHEY and CDR2 SMNVEV come from the germline V gene (reference sequence). The CDR3 contains 15 residues. The CDR3 protein is CASSIFAGQYNEQFF. CDR3 DNA: TGTGCCAGCAGTATCTTTGCGGGACAATACAATGAGCAGTTCTTC.

The V call is TRBV10-2, the J call TRBJ2-4; D ambiguous. The CDR3 has 17 amino acids. Per germline, CDR1 WSHSY and CDR2 SAAADI. Trimming took 2 bases from V and 2 from J, leaving 16 bases between them. In nucleotides, the CDR3 is TGCGCCAGCAGTGAGCTTATACAGAGCGCTTCCAAAAACATTCAGTACTTC. The encoded protein is CASSELIQSASKNIQYF.

The chain has TRBV15 and TRBJ2-3; D gene ambiguous. The length of the CDR3 is 17 residues. The germline gives CDR1 LNHNV, CDR2 YYDKDF (reference sequence). V was trimmed by 0 bases and J by 0 bases, leaving 13 bases between them. CDR3: CATSRDPPGTSTDTQYF. The CDR3, as DNA: TGTGCCACCAGCAGAGATCCCCCAGGAACTAGCACAGATACGCAGTATTTT.

This clone was found once. V usage is TRBV28 and J usage is TRBJ1-1; the D gene is possibly TRBD1 (5 bases). This CDR3 has 16 amino acids. Deletions cut 7 bases from V and 0 bases from J, with 18 bases between. Germline V gene sequence: CDR1 MDHEN, CDR2 SYDVKM. In DNA form, the CDR3 reads TGTGCCAGCATCGGGGGTGGCATGACCATGAACACTGAAGCTTTCTTT. Protein: CASIGGGMTMNTEAFF.

For the CDR3, the DNA is TGTGCCATCAGTGCAGCGGGAGGAGGGGAGCAGTACTTC. Amino acids: CAISAAGGGEQYF. This chain uses TRBV10-3 with TRBJ2-7; TRBD2 agrees at 9 bases. The CDR3 is made up of 13 amino acids. V lost 4 bases, J lost 7 bases, and 5 bases stayed unmatched. From germline, CDR1 is ENHRY and CDR2 SYGVKD.

The DNA of the CDR3 is TGTGCCAGCAGCCTGAGCACAGATACGCAGTATTTT. Protein product: CASSLSTDTQYF. The chain employs TRBV5-5 and TRBJ2-3; no clear D gene. CDR1 and CDR2 (germline): SGHKS, YYEKEE (reference sequence). The CDR3 is made up of 12 amino acids. With 4 bases removed from V and 0 bases from J, the gap between germline ends came to 3 bases.

This clone came up a few times. The V and J genes are TRBV7-2 and TRBJ2-7, with TRBD2 identical over 7 bases. The CDR3 length is 15 residues. The V gene end was trimmed by 1 base and the J gene end by 3 bases; junction bases not matched to a gene: 6. Germline V gene sequence: CDR1 SGHTA, CDR2 FQGNSA. DNA for the CDR3: TGTGCCAGCAGCTTAGGGGCGGGAGTAGGCTACGAGCAGTACTTC. Protein sequence: CASSLGAGVGYEQYF.

The chain combines TRBV9 with TRBJ1-1, with D maybe TRBD1 (5 bases). Trimming stripped 4 bases from V and 3 bases from J, with 7 bases between. This CDR3 has 12 amino acids. Germline V gives CDR1 SGDLS, CDR2 YYNGEE. CDR3 nucleotide sequence: TGTGCCAGCAGCTCAGGGTACACTGAAGCTTTCTTT. Translation: CASSSGYTEAFF.

The CDR3, as DNA: TGCGCCAGCAGCTCGGAGGGTTTTCGGCAGGGAAGTGGACTGTTTTTT. Translation: CASSSEGFRQGSGLFF. The V gene is TRBV5-1, the J gene TRBJ1-4; weak D call: TRBD1 (5 bases). The CDR3 extends over 16 amino acids. Per the germline V gene, CDR1 is SGHRS and CDR2 is YFSETQ. With 3 bases removed from V and 13 bases from J, the gap between germline ends came to 25 bases.

The chain carries TRBV10-3 and TRBJ2-1; maybe TRBD1 (6 bases). V was clipped by 7 bases and J by 9 bases, with 13 bases between them. This CDR3 is built from 12 residues. Germline V lookup: CDR1 ENHRY, CDR2 SYGVKD. The CDR3 loop is CAITNRASEQFF. The CDR3 nucleotides are TGTGCCATCACCAACAGGGCCAGTGAGCAGTTCTTC.

CDR3: CASRLTASTDTQYF. CDR3 bases: TGTGCCAGCAGGCTGACAGCAAGCACAGATACGCAGTATTTT. V and J are TRBV6-6 and TRBJ2-3, with a tentative D call TRBD1 (5 bases). The CDR3 has 14 amino acids. Germline lookup yields CDR1 MNHNY and CDR2 SVGAGI (reference sequence). With 6 bases removed from V and 0 bases from J, the gap between germline ends came to 10 bases.

The genes are TRBV11-2 and TRBJ2-3, with a possible D match to TRBD2 (6 bases). Germline lookup yields CDR1 SGHAT and CDR2 FQNNGV. This CDR3 has 14 residues. Trimming left V 5 bases short and J 6 bases short, with 15 bases between. This CDR3 is CASSIRDSLDTQYF. The CDR3 DNA reads TGTGCCAGCAGCATCAGGGACTCGCTGGATACGCAGTATTTT.

The genes are TRBV28 and TRBJ2-7; the D is unclear. V dropped 7 bases and J dropped 2 bases, with 12 bases sitting between them. CDR1 and CDR2 from the germline V gene are MDHEN and SYDVKM. The CDR3 is 13 residues long. The CDR3 DNA is TGTGCCAGCACCCCTCACGGAACCTACGAGCAGTACTTC. This translates into CASTPHGTYEQYF.

The chain carries TRBV5-1 and TRBJ1-3; D perhaps matches TRBD1 (6 bases). CDR3 length: 14 residues. The V gene's germline CDR1 is SGHRS and CDR2 YFSETQ. V lost 5 bases to trimming and J lost 0 bases, with 9 bases between them. DNA of the CDR3: TGCGCCAGCAGACAGGGATTCTCTGGAAACACCATATATTTT. The encoded protein is CASRQGFSGNTIYF.

V and J are TRBV18 and TRBJ1-5; D might be TRBD1 (5 bases). Germline V CDR1 and CDR2: KGHSH, LQKENI. Trimming left V 3 bases short and J 4 bases short, with 10 bases between. The CDR3 covers 14 residues. The CDR3 region is CASSPVGGNQPQHF. The CDR3 DNA reads as TGTGCCAGCTCACCGGTGGGGGGAAATCAGCCCCAGCATTTT.

The chain is built from TRBV28 and TRBJ2-4; D is tentatively TRBD1 or TRBD2 (5 bases each). There are 14 residues in the CDR3. Germline V gene data show CDR1 as MDHEN and CDR2 as SYDVKM. Trimming pared 4 bases from V and 1 base from J, leaving 8 bases between. CDR3: CASSYRTAKNIQYF. For the CDR3, the DNA is TGTGCCAGCAGTTACAGGACTGCCAAAAACATTCAGTACTTC.

The V gene is TRBV14, the J gene TRBJ2-3, with TRBD2 matching over 10 bases. The V segment lost 4 bases and the J segment 2 bases; nucleotides outside the gene matches: 6. Germline-derived CDR1 and CDR2 are SGHDN and FVKESK. This CDR3 region has 16 residues. CDR3 sequence: CASSLSGRQYTDTQYF. The CDR3 nucleotides read TGTGCCAGCAGCCTTAGCGGGAGGCAATACACAGATACGCAGTATTTT.

This clone was detected only once. The chain has TRBV18 and TRBJ1-1; D may be TRBD1 (6 bases). CDR1 is KGHSH, CDR2 LQKENI, per germline. The length of the CDR3 is 15 residues. The germline V and J ends were trimmed by 2 bases and 4 bases, with 14 bases remaining between them. The CDR3 is CASSPNSGTSTEAFF. CDR3 DNA sequence: TGTGCCAGCTCACCAAATTCAGGGACATCCACTGAAGCTTTCTTT.